This T cell receptor beta chain was retrieved from a study of cytomegalovirus exposure and HLA in healthy donors. Study results and limitations: Common viral pathogens were later found to be apparently linked to several of the most significant clusters. At a 0.05 false discovery rate, a later analysis found around 15,000 TCR beta sequences to be associated with HLA alleles.

The PCR made use of 60 Vbeta and 13 Jbeta primers. Generated by immunoSEQ multiplex PCR, the TCRdb table keeps only in-frame clones and is missing some. Here the sample spans about 180,000 clones, 76% being singletons. The V segment lost 4 bases and the J segment 2 bases; nucleotides outside the gene matches: 10. This CDR3 comprises 17 residues. Germline V gene sequence: CDR1 MGHRA, CDR2 YSYEKL. With respect to this clone: Its antigen is still unknown.

Donors showed nominal health when sampled, although they likely had unrecorded immune exposures. The genes are TRBV4-1 and TRBJ2-3; the match to TRBD2 covers 9 bases. This TCR came from a man aged 18 to 30 in good health and CMV-seronegative. Sequences were obtained from PBMCs. CDR3 in amino acids: CASSPGRIAGVTDTQYF. The CDR3 DNA reads as TGCGCCAGCAGCCCTGGTAGAATAGCGGGGGTCACAGATACGCAGTATTTT.